Listed below are T cell receptor beta chains from one sample, sequenced in a study of shared clonotypes between healthy human individuals. Clones were read by immunoSEQ multiplex PCR, and TCRdb kept only the in-frame ones, dropping some. Of over a million clones listed, around 97% are singletons. Sample: naive CD4+ T cells sorted from blood. These receptors originate from a man aged 25 to 40 in good health. The CDR3 runs from the conserved cysteine through the conserved F or W. A D gene is named only where the DNA matches it firmly. Some rows mark clone size as missing; the rest say once, few, many or name a class of expanded clone.

J	V	size	D	CDR3	DNA
TRBJ1-4	TRBV28	-	-	CASSFFPGDKLFF	TGTGCCAGCAGTTTTTTCCCAGGGGATAAACTGTTTTTT
TRBJ2-3	TRBV12-5	-	TRBD2	CASGLGQGLAGSTDTQYF	TGTGCTAGTGGTTTGGGCCAGGGACTAGCGGGTAGCACAGATACGCAGTATTTT
TRBJ2-7	TRBV5-4	-	-	CASRVDHSSDEQYF	TGTGCCAGCAGGGTCGACCATTCCTCTGACGAGCAGTACTTC
TRBJ2-7	TRBV10-1	-	-	CASSESSRDSYEQYF	TGCGCCAGCAGTGAGTCATCGCGGGACTCCTACGAGCAGTACTTC
TRBJ2-7	TRBV7-2	-	TRBD1	CASSLRQGQVEQYF	TGTGCCAGCAGCTTAAGACAGGGACAAGTCGAGCAGTACTTC
TRBJ1-1	TRBV29-1	-	-	CSATWTDGNTEAFF	TGCAGCGCAACCTGGACAGACGGGAACACTGAAGCTTTCTTT
TRBJ2-2	TRBV5-1	-	TRBD2	CASSPRVAGVLGELFF	TGCGCCAGCAGCCCCCGGGTAGCGGGAGTGTTGGGGGAGCTGTTTTTT
TRBJ1-1	TRBV10-3	-	TRBD1	CAIRVGQMNTEAFF	TGTGCCATCAGAGTGGGACAGATGAACACTGAAGCTTTCTTT
TRBJ2-5	TRBV6-1	once	-	CASSEGTKETQYF	TGTGCCAGCAGTGAAGGAACAAAAGAGACCCAGTACTTC
TRBJ1-5	TRBV6-1	-	-	CASSGNNRQPQHF	TGTGCCAGCAGTGGAAATAATCGTCAGCCCCAGCATTTT
TRBJ2-5	TRBV11-3	-	TRBD2	CASSPTSAQETQYF	TGTGCCAGCAGCCCGACTAGCGCACAAGAGACCCAGTACTTC
TRBJ2-1	TRBV5-6	-	-	CASSLASNYNEQFF	TGTGCCAGCAGCTTGGCGTCGAACTACAATGAGCAGTTCTTC
TRBJ2-7	TRBV15	-	-	CATSRDRGLDEQYF	TGTGCCACCAGCAGAGATCGAGGGCTAGACGAGCAGTACTTC
TRBJ2-3	TRBV9	-	-	CASSVGTSLRTDTQYF	TGTGCCAGCAGCGTAGGGACTTCGTTACGCACAGATACGCAGTATTTT
TRBJ1-4	TRBV28	-	TRBD1	CASSSFQGAGEKLFF	TGTGCCAGCAGTTCGTTCCAGGGGGCGGGGGAAAAACTGTTTTTT
TRBJ2-3	TRBV10-3	-	TRBD2	CAIREREGLDTDTQYF	TGTGCCATCAGAGAGCGGGAGGGCCTAGACACAGATACGCAGTATTTT
TRBJ1-1	TRBV5-1	once	TRBD1	CASRRDRRGTLAMNTEAFF	TGCGCCAGCAGGCGGGACAGAAGGGGGACGTTGGCAATGAACACTGAAGCTTTCTTT